The clone carrying this T cell receptor (beta chain) has more than one count but fewer than ten. Its antigen remains unidentified. CDR1 is LGHNA and CDR2 is YNFKEQ in the germline V gene. Losses at the gene ends were 1 base for V and 1 base for J; bases not matched to a gene: 8. The CDR3 has 17 amino acids. These data come from a study of post-analysis software for immune sequencing data. Study context: Both relapsing-remitting and secondary progressive multiple sclerosis featured among the disease courses, as did progressive-relapsing multiple sclerosis.

Overall study results and limits: Compared against controls, patients with multiple sclerosis displayed significantly lower normalized Chao1 diversity. There were five TRBV segments more frequent in patients than controls, and TRBV5-6, TRBV5-1 and TRBV20-1 were among them. Pronounced co-clustering by F measure was evident among identically batched samples.

Prepared libraries of TCR beta cDNA carried unique molecular identifiers. TCRdb fed the PCR reads into MiXCR, producing one record per CDR3 protein. Among about 770,000 distinct CDR3 sequences listed, about 45% were seen once. This chain uses TRBV4-2 with TRBJ2-7, with 9 positions matching TRBD2. The source is a girl between 10 and 17 years old with multiple sclerosis. The sample comprised blood. CDR3: CASSQAGSGRRSYEQYF. The CDR3, as DNA: TGTGCCAGCAGCCAAGCTGGTAGCGGGAGAAGATCCTACGAGCAGTACTTC.